This entry describes one T cell receptor (beta chain). Its binding antigen is unknown. One base away there is no much larger clone; base qualities are not given. TCRbeta CDR3 regions were amplified from genomic DNA by means of the immunoSEQ Assay, a bias-controlled multiplex PCR. Per the source publication's procedure: The number of nucleated cells in each sample was estimated from the amplification of reference gene primers within the assay. To quantify the absolute abundance of each unique TCRbeta CDR3 rearrangement, sequence reads were collapsed and filtered. Productive Simpson clonality was computed per sample as the square root of Simpson's diversity index over productive rearrangements. TCRdb took this table from immuneACCESS and kept in-frame rearrangements with V and J called. Such tables lack part of the clones; where checked against another copy, unresolved V genes explain under half of the gap, and the rest is unexplained. That table furnishes V, J and clone size, whereas the DNA furnished D and trimming. The sample has about 190,000 clones on record, about 85% of them singletons. The ten largest make up 15% to 20% of the sample.

Each collaborating institution followed its own protocols to collect whole blood in K2EDTA tubes. For TCRbeta analysis, collaborator samples were shipped as frozen whole blood, as isolated PBMCs, or as DNA extracted from either sample type. These data come from a study of blood T cell repertoires in COVID-19 (TCRdb year 2020). About the study as a whole: Samples from collaborators originated in the United States, Italy and Spain and spanned both the acute and convalescent phases of COVID-19. Deeply sampled blood TCRbeta repertoires from subjects exposed to, actively infected with, or recovered from COVID-19 were included in the dataset. Where HLA class I and class II types were available, the types were taken from metadata supplied by the sample provider, not from assay-based typing. The prospective study material was composed of cDNA or gDNA derived from T cells, B-cell-depleted T cells, or PBMCs. The repertoires were released in a freely available public database meant as a resource for research on the immune response to SARS-CoV-2. A de-identified subject ID, COVID-19 status, age in years and sex were almost always included in the sample metadata. The samples were drawn from the first 160 participants of the ongoing ImmuneRACE study and from 1,254 subjects provided by 6 global collaborators.

Study-wide findings and limitations: The amount of clinical and demographic metadata varied by source and participant and was provided uncurated.

This TCR was recovered from a human donor in a cohort sampled during active COVID-19. Sequencing was carried out using peripheral blood.

At the DNA level, the sequence is TGTGCCATCAGTGAGTCAGGGAGGTCCCGCAATCAGCCCCAGCATTTT. This sequence encodes CAISESGRSRNQPQHF. The chain is encoded by TRBV10-3 joined to TRBJ1-5; the D gene cannot be named for sure. V is shortened by 0 bases, J by 2 bases, and the region joining them spans 11 bases. CDR1 and CDR2, looked up from the germline V gene, are ENHRY and SYGVKD. The CDR3 measures 16 amino acids from cysteine to phenylalanine. Only the CDR3 portion is preserved as DNA: 48 bases, with reading frame beginning at the first base.